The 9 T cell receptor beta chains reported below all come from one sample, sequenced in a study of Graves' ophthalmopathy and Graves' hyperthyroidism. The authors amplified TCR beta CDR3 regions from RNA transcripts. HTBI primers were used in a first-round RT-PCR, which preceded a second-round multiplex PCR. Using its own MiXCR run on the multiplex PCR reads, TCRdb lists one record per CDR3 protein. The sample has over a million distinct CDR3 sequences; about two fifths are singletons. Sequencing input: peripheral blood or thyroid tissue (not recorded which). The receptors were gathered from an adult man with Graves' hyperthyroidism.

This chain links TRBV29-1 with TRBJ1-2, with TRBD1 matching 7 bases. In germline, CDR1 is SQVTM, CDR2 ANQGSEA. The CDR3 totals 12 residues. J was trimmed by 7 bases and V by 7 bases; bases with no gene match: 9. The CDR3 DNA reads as TGCAGCGGAGCAGGGGGGGGTTTTGGCTACACCTTC. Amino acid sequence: CSGAGGGFGYTF.

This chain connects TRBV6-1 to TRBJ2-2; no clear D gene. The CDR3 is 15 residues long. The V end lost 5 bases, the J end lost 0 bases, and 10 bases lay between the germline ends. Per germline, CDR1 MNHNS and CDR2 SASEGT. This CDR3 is CASSNGFSNTGELFF. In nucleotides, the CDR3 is TGTGCCAGCAGTAACGGGTTTTCGAACACCGGGGAGCTGTTTTTT.

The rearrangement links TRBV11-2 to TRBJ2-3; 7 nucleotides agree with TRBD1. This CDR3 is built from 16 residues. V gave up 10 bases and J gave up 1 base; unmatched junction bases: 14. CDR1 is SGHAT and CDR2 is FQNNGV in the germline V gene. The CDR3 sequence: CATMRGPPRGTDTQYF. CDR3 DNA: TGTGCCACCATGAGGGGGCCACCGAGGGGCACAGATACGCAGTATTTT.

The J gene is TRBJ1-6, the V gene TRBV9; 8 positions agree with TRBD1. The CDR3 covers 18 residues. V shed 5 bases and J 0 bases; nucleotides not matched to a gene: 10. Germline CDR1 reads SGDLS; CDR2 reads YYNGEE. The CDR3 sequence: CASSPTGGGSSYNSPLHF. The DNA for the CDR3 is TGTGCCAGCAGTCCAACAGGGGGGGGAAGCTCCTATAATTCACCCCTCCACTTT.

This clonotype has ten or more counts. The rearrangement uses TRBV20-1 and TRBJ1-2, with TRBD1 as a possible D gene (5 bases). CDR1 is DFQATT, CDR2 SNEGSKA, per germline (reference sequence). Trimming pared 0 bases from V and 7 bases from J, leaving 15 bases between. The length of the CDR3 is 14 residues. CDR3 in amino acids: CSARDRGGIRGYTF. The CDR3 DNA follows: TGCAGTGCTAGAGATCGGGGGGGGATCCGTGGCTACACCTTC.

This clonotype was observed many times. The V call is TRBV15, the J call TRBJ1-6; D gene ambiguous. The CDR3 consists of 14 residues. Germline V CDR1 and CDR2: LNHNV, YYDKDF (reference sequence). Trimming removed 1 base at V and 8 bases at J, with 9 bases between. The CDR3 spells CATSRGESHSPLHF. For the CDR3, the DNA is TGTGCCACCAGCAGAGGGGAGTCACATTCACCCCTCCACTTT.

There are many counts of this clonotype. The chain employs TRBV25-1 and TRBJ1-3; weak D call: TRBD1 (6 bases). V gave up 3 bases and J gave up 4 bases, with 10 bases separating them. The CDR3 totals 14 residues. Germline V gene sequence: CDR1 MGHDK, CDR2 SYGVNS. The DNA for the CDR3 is TGTGCCAGCAGTGACGGAAGGGGGGGAAACACCATATATTTT. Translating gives CASSDGRGGNTIYF.

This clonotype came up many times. The CDR3 DNA follows: TGTGCCAGCAGCCAATCCGGAACAGTCGCTGGAAACACCATATATTTT. Its protein is CASSQSGTVAGNTIYF. The chain recombines TRBV16 with TRBJ1-3; no clear D. CDR1 KGHSY and CDR2 FQNENV come from the germline V gene. This CDR3 comprises 16 residues. V was pared by 0 bases and J by 2 bases, with 11 bases between. Variable domain in full (rest from reference TRBV16 and TRBJ1-3): GEEVAQTPKHLVRGEGQKAKLYCAPIKGHSYVFWYQQVLKNEFKFLISFQNENVFDETGMPKERFSAKCLPNSPCSLEIQATKLEDSAVYFCASSQSGTVAGNTIYFGEGSWLTVV.

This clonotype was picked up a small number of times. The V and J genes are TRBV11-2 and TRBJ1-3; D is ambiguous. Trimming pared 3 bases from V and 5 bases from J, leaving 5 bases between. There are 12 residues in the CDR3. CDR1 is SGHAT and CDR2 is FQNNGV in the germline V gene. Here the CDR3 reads CASSFVRNTIYF. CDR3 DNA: TGTGCCAGCAGCTTTGTGAGAAACACCATATATTTT.